The present T cell receptor (beta chain) was sequenced within a study of blood T cell repertoires in COVID-19. Enrollment of patients from Seattle took place during active infection, with longitudinal follow-up. Per the germline V gene, CDR1 is WSHSY and CDR2 is SAAADI. This CDR3 region has 11 residues. V lost 8 bases and J lost 6, with 10 bases in between. As handled by the study authors: Amplifying reference gene primers gave estimates of nucleated cell counts. Produced via immunoSEQ multiplex PCR; TCRdb's table is partial and in-frame only. Clone size and the V and J calls come from that table; the DNA yielded D and trimming. The data show about 400,000 clones, 65% to 90% seen once.

The chain couples TRBV10-2 to TRBJ1-2; D remains ambiguous. The specimen was peripheral blood. The sequence derives from a woman aged 60 to 75 with COVID-19, enrolled during active disease. CDR3 amino acids: CASPPYNGYTF. CDR3 sequence (DNA): TGCGCCAGCCCCCCCTATAATGGCTACACCTTC.